Listed below are T cell receptor beta chains from one sample, sequenced in a study of shared clonotypes between healthy human individuals. Sequencing used immunoSEQ multiplex PCR; TCRdb keeps in-frame clones, though not all of them. The sample includes about 1.5 million clones, roughly 96% of them seen just once. The specimen sequenced was naive CD4+ T cells sorted from blood. The receptors come from a man between 25 and 39 years old in good health. The CDR3 runs from the conserved cysteine through the conserved F or W. A D gene is named only where the DNA matches it firmly.

len: 15; d_gene: -; j_gene: TRBJ2-3; v_gene: TRBV7-9; CDR3nt: TGTGCCAGCAGCCAACCGGGGAGCCGACCAGATACGCAGTATTTT; CDR3aa: CASSQPGSRPDTQYF
len: 15; d_gene: TRBD2; j_gene: TRBJ2-7; v_gene: TRBV10-1; CDR3nt: TGCGCCAGCAGTGAGCTAGCGGGAGTATCCTACGAGCAGTACTTC; CDR3aa: CASSELAGVSYEQYF
len: 14; d_gene: -; j_gene: TRBJ2-5; v_gene: TRBV5-4; CDR3nt: TGTGCCAGCAGCTTTTGGGCAGCGCAAGAGACCCAGTACTTC; CDR3aa: CASSFWAAQETQYF
len: 13; d_gene: -; j_gene: TRBJ2-1; v_gene: TRBV18; CDR3nt: TGTGCCAGCTCACCCCAAGACAATAGTGAGCAGTTCTTC; CDR3aa: CASSPQDNSEQFF
len: 14; d_gene: -; j_gene: TRBJ2-1; v_gene: TRBV19; CDR3nt: TGTGCCAGTAGCCCGACTGTGCCAGGCGATGAGCAGTTCTTC; CDR3aa: CASSPTVPGDEQFF
len: 15; d_gene: TRBD2; j_gene: TRBJ2-1; v_gene: TRBV5-4; CDR3nt: TGTGCCAGCAGCCAATCTAGCGGGAGAGGGGTTGAGCAGTTCTTC; CDR3aa: CASSQSSGRGVEQFF
len: 14; d_gene: -; j_gene: TRBJ1-3; v_gene: TRBV5-1; CDR3nt: TGCGCCAGCAGCTACCAAGGGGCACCCAACACCATATATTTT; CDR3aa: CASSYQGAPNTIYF
len: 13; d_gene: TRBD1; j_gene: TRBJ2-1; v_gene: TRBV29-1; CDR3nt: TGCAGCTCAGCAGGGGGCAGCTACAATGAGCAGTTCTTC; CDR3aa: CSSAGGSYNEQFF
len: 18; d_gene: TRBD2; j_gene: TRBJ2-1; v_gene: TRBV27; CDR3nt: TGTGCCAGCAGTTTATACGAGGGAATAGCGGGAGGGCCGTATGTGTCGTTCTTC; CDR3aa: CASSLYEGIAGGPYVSFF
len: 14; d_gene: -; j_gene: TRBJ2-7; v_gene: TRBV4-1; CDR3nt: TGCGCCAGCAGCCAACCCGGGACTCCCTACGAGCAGTACTTC; CDR3aa: CASSQPGTPYEQYF
len: 12; d_gene: -; j_gene: TRBJ2-3; v_gene: TRBV19; CDR3nt: TGTGCCAGTAGTGAACAGGGAGGTACGCAGTATTTT; CDR3aa: CASSEQGGTQYF
len: 15; d_gene: TRBD1; j_gene: TRBJ2-7; v_gene: TRBV6-6; CDR3nt: TGTGCCAGCAGTTTTCAACAGGGGGGATCCTACGAGCAGTACTTC; CDR3aa: CASSFQQGGSYEQYF
len: 14; d_gene: -; j_gene: TRBJ2-7; v_gene: TRBV9; CDR3nt: TGTGCCAGCAGCGCCGACCCCGGCTCCTACGAGCAGTACTTC; CDR3aa: CASSADPGSYEQYF
len: 14; d_gene: TRBD1; j_gene: TRBJ2-7; v_gene: TRBV9; CDR3nt: TGTGCCAGCAGCCCCAGACAGGGGTCCTACGAGCAGTACTTC; CDR3aa: CASSPRQGSYEQYF
len: 14; d_gene: TRBD2; j_gene: TRBJ2-1; v_gene: TRBV5-4; CDR3nt: TGTGCCAGCAGCCTCGGGAGGGTAGTCAATGAGCAGTTCTTC; CDR3aa: CASSLGRVVNEQFF
len: 13; d_gene: -; j_gene: TRBJ2-1; v_gene: TRBV15; CDR3nt: TGTGCCACCAGCAGGACGGATGTCAATGAGCAGTTCTTC; CDR3aa: CATSRTDVNEQFF
len: 13; d_gene: -; j_gene: TRBJ1-1; v_gene: TRBV27; CDR3nt: TGTGCCAGCAGTTTAGGTGGGAACACTGAAGCTTTCTTT; CDR3aa: CASSLGGNTEAFF
len: 16; d_gene: TRBD2; j_gene: TRBJ2-5; v_gene: TRBV5-8; CDR3nt: TGTGCCAGCAGCTTTGGTTTCGGGAGGGCCTCCGAGACCCAGTACTTC; CDR3aa: CASSFGFGRASETQYF
len: 14; d_gene: -; j_gene: TRBJ2-3; v_gene: TRBV19; CDR3nt: TGTGCCAGTAGTCTACAGGTCCTCACAGATACGCAGTATTTT; CDR3aa: CASSLQVLTDTQYF
len: 13; d_gene: TRBD1; j_gene: TRBJ1-4; v_gene: TRBV5-1; CDR3nt: TGCGCCAGCAGCTCTCCGGGACAGGAAAAACTGTTTTTT; CDR3aa: CASSSPGQEKLFF
len: 15; d_gene: TRBD2; j_gene: TRBJ2-3; v_gene: TRBV9; CDR3nt: TGTGCCAGCAGCCCTATATTAGCGGGGGCAGATACGCAGTATTTT; CDR3aa: CASSPILAGADTQYF
len: 15; d_gene: -; j_gene: TRBJ2-1; v_gene: TRBV11-2; CDR3nt: TGTGCCAGCAGCTCGGGTACAGCGACCTACAATGAGCAGTTCTTC; CDR3aa: CASSSGTATYNEQFF
len: 13; d_gene: -; j_gene: TRBJ2-7; v_gene: TRBV5-5; CDR3nt: TGTGCCAGCAGGATCGGGACTCTATGGGAGCAGTACTTC; CDR3aa: CASRIGTLWEQYF
len: 16; d_gene: TRBD1; j_gene: TRBJ2-7; v_gene: TRBV5-4; CDR3nt: TGTGCCAGCAGCACCTCCGGGACAGGGCCACCCTACGAGCAGTACTTC; CDR3aa: CASSTSGTGPPYEQYF
len: 16; d_gene: TRBD2; j_gene: TRBJ2-1; v_gene: TRBV10-2; CDR3nt: TGCGCCAGCTTACACCCGGGACTAGCGGGAAGCCATGAGCAGTTCTTC; CDR3aa: CASLHPGLAGSHEQFF
len: 11; d_gene: -; j_gene: TRBJ2-1; v_gene: TRBV18; CDR3nt: TGTGCCAGCTCCCCGGGGAATGAGCAGTTCTTC; CDR3aa: CASSPGNEQFF
len: 16; d_gene: TRBD1; j_gene: TRBJ2-7; v_gene: TRBV27; CDR3nt: TGTGCCAGCAGTTTCCTCCGAGGGACAGACCTTAAAGAGCAGTACTTC; CDR3aa: CASSFLRGTDLKEQYF
len: 13; d_gene: TRBD1; j_gene: TRBJ2-7; v_gene: TRBV28; CDR3nt: TGTGCCAGTGGGACAGGGGGAATCAGCGAGCAGTACTTC; CDR3aa: CASGTGGISEQYF
len: 16; d_gene: TRBD2; j_gene: TRBJ2-5; v_gene: TRBV19; CDR3nt: TGTGCCAGTAGTCGCGCCGGGACTAGCGGGAGTAAGACCCAGTACTTC; CDR3aa: CASSRAGTSGSKTQYF
len: 14; d_gene: -; j_gene: TRBJ2-2; v_gene: TRBV9; CDR3nt: TGTGCCAGCAGAGAGTTGGCGGTCACCGGGGAGCTGTTTTTT; CDR3aa: CASRELAVTGELFF
len: 20; d_gene: TRBD1; j_gene: TRBJ1-5; v_gene: TRBV11-3; CDR3nt: TGTGCCAGCAGCTTAGATTCGGGACAGGGCAATCGTCCTAGCAATCAGCCCCAGCATTTT; CDR3aa: CASSLDSGQGNRPSNQPQHF
len: 15; d_gene: TRBD2; j_gene: TRBJ2-7; v_gene: TRBV28; CDR3nt: TGTGCCAGCAGTGTCGAGACTAGCGGGAGCTACGAGCAGTACTTC; CDR3aa: CASSVETSGSYEQYF
len: 14; d_gene: -; j_gene: TRBJ1-1; v_gene: TRBV10-1; CDR3nt: TGCGCCAGCAGTAACTCGGAACCGAACACTGAAGCTTTCTTT; CDR3aa: CASSNSEPNTEAFF